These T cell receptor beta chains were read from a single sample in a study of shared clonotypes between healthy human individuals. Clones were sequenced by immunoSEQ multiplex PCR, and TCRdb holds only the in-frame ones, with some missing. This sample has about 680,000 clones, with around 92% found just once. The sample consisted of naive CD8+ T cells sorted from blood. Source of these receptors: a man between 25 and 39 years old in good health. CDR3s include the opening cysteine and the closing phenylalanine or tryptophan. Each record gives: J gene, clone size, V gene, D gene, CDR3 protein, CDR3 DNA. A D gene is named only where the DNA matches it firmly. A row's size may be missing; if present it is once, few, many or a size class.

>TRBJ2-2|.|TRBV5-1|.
CASSLGGTTGELFF
TGCGCCAGCAGCTTGGGAGGGACCACCGGGGAGCTGTTTTTT
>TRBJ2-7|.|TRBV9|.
CASSVGAGSEQYF
TGTGCCAGCAGCGTAGGGGCTGGCTCCGAGCAGTACTTC
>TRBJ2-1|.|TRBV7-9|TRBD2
CASSLVAGGYNEQFF
TGTGCCAGCAGCTTAGTAGCGGGAGGGTACAATGAGCAGTTCTTC
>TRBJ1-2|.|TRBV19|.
CASSPRLGTPLFYGYTF
TGTGCCAGTAGTCCTCGCTTAGGCACCCCTTTATTTTATGGCTACACCTTC
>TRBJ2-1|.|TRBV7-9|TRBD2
CASSLLAGIEQFF
TGTGCCAGCAGCTTACTAGCGGGGATTGAGCAGTTCTTC
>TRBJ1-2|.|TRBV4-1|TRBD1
CASSQGDRGGYGYTF
TGCGCCAGCAGCCAAGGGGACAGGGGTGGGTATGGCTACACCTTC
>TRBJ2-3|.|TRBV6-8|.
CASRRGHPTDTQYF
TGTGCCAGCAGGAGAGGACACCCCACAGATACGCAGTATTTT
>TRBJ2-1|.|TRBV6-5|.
CASSSTSFEQFF
TGTGCCAGCAGTTCCACTAGCTTTGAGCAGTTCTTC
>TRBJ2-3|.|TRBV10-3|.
CANGPVTDTQYF
TGTGCCAACGGGCCTGTCACAGATACGCAGTATTTT
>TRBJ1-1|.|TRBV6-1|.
CASILVGAEAFF
TGTGCCAGCATTTTAGTCGGGGCTGAAGCTTTCTTT
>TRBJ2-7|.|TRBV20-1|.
CSASRAYEQYF
TGCAGTGCATCCAGGGCCTACGAGCAGTACTTC
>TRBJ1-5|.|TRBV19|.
CASRSRGNQPQHF
TGTGCCAGTCGCAGCAGGGGCAATCAGCCCCAGCATTTT
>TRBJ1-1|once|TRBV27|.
CASNRRLGPNTEAFF
TGTGCCAGCAACCGGCGGCTGGGACCGAACACTGAAGCTTTCTTT
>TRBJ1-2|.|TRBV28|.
CASSLSAYGYTF
TGTGCCAGCAGTTTATCCGCCTATGGCTACACCTTC
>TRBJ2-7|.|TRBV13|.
CASSLTGSYEQYF
TGTGCCAGCAGCTTAACAGGCAGCTACGAGCAGTACTTC
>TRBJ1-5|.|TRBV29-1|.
CSVDDGDQPQHF
TGCAGCGTTGATGACGGAGATCAGCCCCAGCATTTT
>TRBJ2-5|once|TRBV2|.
CASSVYQETQYF
TGTGCCAGCAGTGTGTACCAAGAGACCCAGTACTTC
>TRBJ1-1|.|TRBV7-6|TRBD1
CASRDRDRDTEAFF
TGTGCCAGCAGGGACCGGGACAGGGACACTGAAGCTTTCTTT
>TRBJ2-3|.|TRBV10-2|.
CASDTLPFADTQYF
TGCGCCAGCGACACATTGCCTTTCGCAGATACGCAGTATTTT
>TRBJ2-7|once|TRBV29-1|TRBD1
CSVARTGGYEQYF
TGCAGCGTAGCCAGGACAGGGGGTTACGAGCAGTACTTC
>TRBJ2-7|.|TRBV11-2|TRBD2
CASSLVSLAGVGEQYF
TGTGCCAGCAGCTTAGTGTCGCTAGCGGGAGTCGGCGAGCAGTACTTC
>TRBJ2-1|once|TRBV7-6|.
CASSLANGGGEQFF
TGTGCCAGCAGCTTAGCGAATGGGGGCGGTGAGCAGTTCTTC
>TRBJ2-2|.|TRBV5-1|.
CASSSGDRELFF
TGCGCCAGCAGCTCAGGGGACCGGGAGCTGTTTTTT
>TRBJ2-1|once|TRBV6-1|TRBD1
CASRETGAGNEQFF
TGTGCCAGCAGGGAGACAGGGGCCGGTAATGAGCAGTTCTTC
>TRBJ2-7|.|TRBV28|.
CASSPPPWSSYEQYF
TGTGCCAGCAGTCCTCCGCCCTGGAGCTCCTACGAGCAGTACTTC
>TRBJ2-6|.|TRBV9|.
CASSLTGANVLTF
TGTGCCAGCAGCCTTACTGGGGCCAACGTCCTGACTTTC
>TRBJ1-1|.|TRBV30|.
CAWSLLDTEAFF
TGTGCCTGGAGTCTTCTGGACACTGAAGCTTTCTTT